One and the same sample provided the 5 T cell receptor beta chains below, sequenced in a study of blood T cell repertoires in COVID-19. Sequencing used immunoSEQ multiplex PCR; TCRdb keeps in-frame clones, though not all of them. The repertoire has 40,000 to 45,000 clones, about 92% of them found once; the top ten carry about 12%. The sequenced sample was peripheral blood. The source of these receptors is a human donor in a cohort sampled during active COVID-19.

The chain couples TRBV18 to TRBJ2-7; 10 nucleotides align to TRBD1. The CDR3 consists of 15 residues. Germline V CDR1 and CDR2: KGHSH, LQKENI. With 5 bases clipped from V and 6 bases from J, the junction kept 10 bases outside the gene matches. In nucleotides, the CDR3 is TGTGCCAGCTCAGGGACAGGGGTCGGGTACGGCGAGCAGTACTTC. This translates into CASSGTGVGYGEQYF.

The gene calls are TRBV5-4 and TRBJ2-2; D is unresolved. This CDR3 region has 16 residues. Germline V CDR1 and CDR2: SGHNT, YYREEE (reference sequence). The V and J ends lost 4 bases and 5 bases respectively, with 18 bases between them. The CDR3, as DNA: TGTGCCAGCAGCCTTCGTCTGGGTGCCGGGACCGGGGAGCTGTTTTTT. Protein product: CASSLRLGAGTGELFF.

The chain carries TRBV27 and TRBJ1-1; D call uncertain. The CDR3 spans 13 residues. From germline, CDR1 is MNHEY and CDR2 SMNVEV (reference sequence). Trimming stripped 3 bases from V and 1 base from J, with 6 bases between. CDR3 sequence (DNA): TGTGCCAGCAGTTTCGCCGGGAACACTGAAGCTTTCTTT. Translating it yields CASSFAGNTEAFF.

J is TRBJ2-3 and V is TRBV11-3; the D is unclear. The CDR3 extends over 13 amino acids. Germline-derived CDR1 and CDR2 are SGHNT and YENEEA. V lost 2 bases and J lost 5, with 8 bases in between. This CDR3 is CASSLRSRDTQYF. The CDR3 DNA follows: TGTGCCAGCAGCTTAAGGAGCCGAGATACGCAGTATTTT.

The rearrangement uses TRBV6-2 or TRBV6-3 and TRBJ1-5, with 8 bases that match TRBD1. The junction had 1 base not matched to a gene; V was cut back by 5 bases and J by 4 bases. Germline CDR1 MNHEY, CDR2 SVGEGT. The CDR3 length is 13 residues. CDR3 residues: CASSRQGNQPQHF. As DNA, the CDR3 is TGTGCCAGCAGTCGACAGGGGAATCAGCCCCAGCATTTT.